Below, 29 T cell receptor beta chains from the same sample are listed, as sequenced in a study of CD8 T cells in ankylosing spondylitis. TCRdb reprocessed the 5' RACE reads via MiXCR and lists one record per CDR3 protein. The top ten hold over 50% of the sample, which has about 96,000 distinct CDR3 sequences, around 26% seen once. The sequenced material came from blood, either unsorted or a sorted T cell fraction (not recorded which). The receptor source for this set is a male donor with ankylosing spondylitis or in good health (not recorded which).

This sequence joins TRBV7-2 and TRBJ2-3; 8 bases agree with TRBD2. CDR1 is SGHTA and CDR2 is FQGNSA in the germline V gene. The CDR3 is made up of 15 amino acids. Trimming removed 4 bases from V and 4 bases from J; junction bases left unmatched: 7. CDR3 sequence (DNA): TGTGCCAGCAGCTCCGGGGGGGCCTGGTCAGATACGCAGTATTTT. As protein: CASSSGGAWSDTQYF.

This rearrangement joins TRBV5-1 to TRBJ2-7; tentatively, D is TRBD2 (7 bases). Per germline, CDR1 SGHRS and CDR2 YFSETQ. This CDR3 region has 15 residues. V shed 4 bases and J shed 3 bases, with 17 bases lying between them. The chain's CDR3 is CASSHRGGLGYEQYF. CDR3 coding DNA: TGCGCCAGCAGCCATAGGGGGGGCTTGGGCTACGAGCAGTACTTC.

The chain couples TRBV6-5 to TRBJ1-2, with 7 bases matching TRBD1. This CDR3 comprises 14 residues. From germline, CDR1 is MNHEY and CDR2 SVGAGI. V lost 2 bases, J lost 7 bases, and 7 bases stayed unmatched. The CDR3: CASSYTGTEGGYTF. CDR3 coding DNA: TGTGCCAGCAGTTACACCGGGACAGAAGGTGGCTACACCTTC.

The chain combines TRBV27 with TRBJ2-5, with D perhaps matching TRBD1 (6 bases). Trimming shortened V by 3 bases and J by 2 bases, and 19 bases separated the two germline ends. The germline gives CDR1 MNHEY, CDR2 SMNVEV (reference sequence). The CDR3 is 17 amino acids. The chain's CDR3 is CASSFNGVGAAQETQYF. The DNA for the CDR3 is TGTGCCAGCAGTTTCAACGGGGTGGGGGCAGCTCAAGAGACCCAGTACTTC.

The chain combines TRBV5-1 with TRBJ2-1, with 11 bases identical to TRBD2. Per the germline V gene, CDR1 is SGHRS and CDR2 is YFSETQ. Losses at the gene ends were 4 bases for V and 7 bases for J; bases not matched to a gene: 10. This CDR3 comprises 16 residues. CDR3 amino acids: CASSPLAGGPGNEQFF. The CDR3 DNA reads TGCGCCAGCAGCCCCTTAGCGGGAGGGCCAGGAAATGAGCAGTTCTTC.

Of note for this clonotype: A much larger clonotype is one base distant, so this may be a read error. The chain recombines TRBV7-9 with TRBJ1-4; TRBD1 might be the D (5 bases). CDR1 is SEHNR and CDR2 is FQNEAQ in the germline V gene (reference sequence). CDR3 length: 15 amino acids. CDR3 residues: CVSSLGTDRNEKLFF. CDR3 coding DNA: TGTGTCAGCAGCTTAGGGACGGATCGAAATGAAAAACTGTTTTTT.

The V call is TRBV18, the J call TRBJ1-1; D possibly corresponds to TRBD1 (6 bases). The CDR3 consists of 14 residues. V lost 5 bases and J lost 1, with 11 bases in between. Germline CDR1 reads KGHSH; CDR2 reads LQKENI. The CDR3 region has the DNA TGTGCCAGCTCATCGGGGGGGCGGAACACTGAAGCTTTCTTT. It translates to CASSSGGRNTEAFF.

The chain joins TRBV27 to TRBJ2-5, with 10 nucleotides matching TRBD2. Germline CDR1 and CDR2: MNHEY and SMNVEV (reference sequence). V lost 6 bases to trimming and J lost 0 bases; unmatched junction nucleotides: 4. CDR3 length equals 15 residues. The CDR3 DNA sequence: TGTGCCAGCAGCCGTAGCGGGGGGTACCAAGAGACCCAGTACTTC. Encoded protein: CASSRSGGYQETQYF.

The chain joins TRBV6-5 to TRBJ1-5; 9 bases agree with TRBD1. J lost 4 bases, V lost 0 bases, and 4 bases had no gene match. Germline values: CDR1 MNHEY, CDR2 SVGAGI. CDR3 length: 16 amino acids. This CDR3 is CASSYSGQGRNQPQHF. CDR3 in DNA: TGTGCCAGCAGTTACTCGGGACAGGGTAGGAATCAGCCCCAGCATTTT.

The rearrangement uses TRBV20-1 and TRBJ1-2, with a tentative D call TRBD1 (6 bases). The CDR3 is made up of 14 amino acids. Per the germline V gene, CDR1 is DFQATT and CDR2 is SNEGSKA (reference sequence). V shed 3 bases and J shed 4 bases, with 15 bases lying between them. CDR3 sequence (DNA): TGCAGTGCTAGTTCCCCAGGGGTCGTCTATGGCTACACCTTC. It codes for CSASSPGVVYGYTF.

This clonotype turned up a few times. The rearrangement links TRBV7-6 to TRBJ2-3; no clear D gene. V was trimmed by 1 base and J by 1 base, leaving 9 bases between them. Germline V gene sequence: CDR1 SGHVS, CDR2 FNYEAQ. The CDR3 consists of 15 residues. DNA for the CDR3: TGTGCCAGCAGCTTAGTTAACACCCGCACAGATACGCAGTATTTT. Amino acids: CASSLVNTRTDTQYF.

This clonotype occurred once. This rearrangement joins TRBV12-3 or TRBV12-4 to TRBJ1-1; 8 nucleotides line up with TRBD1. CDR3 length equals 15 residues. With 4 bases clipped from V and 4 bases from J, the junction kept 8 bases outside the gene matches. The CDR3 region has the DNA TGTGCCAGCAGTTCCCCGGACAGGGTGATCACTGAAGCTTTCTTT. This gives the protein CASSSPDRVITEAFF.

This clonotype counts as medium-sized (0.01 to 0.1%). The CDR3, as DNA: TGTGCCAGCAGTAAAACGACAGGGTCCGGGGAGCTGTTTTTT. Translation: CASSKTTGSGELFF. This rearrangement joins TRBV6-4 to TRBJ2-2; 7 bases fit TRBD1. Looked up from germline, CDR1 is MRHNA and CDR2 is SNTAGT. This CDR3 comprises 14 residues. Trimming cost V 5 bases and J 6 bases; bases outside gene matches: 6.

The CDR3 DNA sequence: TGTGCCAGCAGCTTTGGAGCAGGGGAGGATGACTACACCTTC. As protein: CASSFGAGEDDYTF. The rearrangement joins TRBV5-4 to TRBJ1-2; maybe TRBD1 (6 bases). This CDR3 is 14 amino acids long. The V gene lost 2 bases and the J gene lost 10 bases, with 18 bases spanning the gap. Germline V gene sequence: CDR1 SGHNT, CDR2 YYREEE (reference sequence). The full variable domain, rest sourced from reference TRBV5-4 and TRBJ1-2, is ETGVTQSPTHLIKTRGQQVTLRCSSQSGHNTVSWYQQALGQGPQFIFQYYREEENGRGNFPPRFSGLQFPNYSSELNVNALELDDSALYLCASSFGAGEDDYTFGSGTRLTVV.

The gene calls are TRBV5-1 and TRBJ2-7; D tentatively fits TRBD1 or TRBD2 (5 bases each). Trimming stripped 4 bases from V and 2 bases from J, with 13 bases between. This CDR3 is 14 amino acids long. In germline, CDR1 is SGHRS, CDR2 YFSETQ. The CDR3 here is CASSDRDGPYEQYF. The CDR3 region has the DNA TGCGCCAGCAGCGACCGGGACGGACCCTACGAGCAGTACTTC.

Many counts were recorded for this clonotype. The V gene is TRBV20-1, the J gene TRBJ1-6, with TRBD1 matching over 8 bases. The trim removed 1 base at V and 5 bases at J, leaving 4 bases unmatched. The CDR3 has 15 residues. The germline V gene encodes CDR1 DFQATT and CDR2 SNEGSKA (reference sequence). The CDR3 sequence: CSARVQTGDNSPLHF. DNA of the CDR3: TGCAGTGCTAGAGTTCAGACAGGGGATAATTCACCCCTCCACTTT.

In this sample, this clonotype turned up a few times. The chain joins TRBV18 to TRBJ2-5; D is uncertain. Trimming removed 2 bases from V and 5 bases from J, with 6 bases in between. There are 12 residues in the CDR3. From germline, CDR1 is KGHSH and CDR2 LQKENI. CDR3 loop: CASSPGRETQYF. The CDR3 bases are TGTGCCAGCTCACCAGGCCGGGAGACCCAGTACTTC.

This clonotype was counted a few times. V is TRBV10-3 and J is TRBJ1-2; 8 nucleotides agree with TRBD1. Germline CDR1 is ENHRY and CDR2 is SYGVKD. After removal of 3 bases from V and 5 bases from J, the junction contained 8 bases not matched to a gene. CDR3 length: 15 residues. This chain's CDR3 is CAISDVGQDLYGYTF. The CDR3 nucleotides are TGTGCCATCAGTGATGTGGGACAGGACCTATATGGCTACACCTTC.

The chain recombines TRBV27 with TRBJ1-1, with a tentative D call TRBD1 (6 bases). V dropped 4 bases and J dropped 1 base, with 10 bases sitting between them. Per the germline V gene, CDR1 is MNHEY and CDR2 is SMNVEV (reference sequence). The CDR3 has 14 amino acids. Here the CDR3 DNA reads TGTGCCAGCAGTTACAGGGTAGGGAACACTGAAGCTTTCTTT. Its translation: CASSYRVGNTEAFF.

J is TRBJ1-1 and V is TRBV10-3; D remains unclear. Trimming took 0 bases from V and 5 from J, leaving 10 bases between them. The germline gives CDR1 ENHRY, CDR2 SYGVKD. This CDR3 contains 14 residues. In nucleotides, the CDR3 is TGTGCCATCAGTGAGTCATCGACCGAAACTGAAGCTTTCTTT. Translated, it gives CAISESSTETEAFF.

This rearrangement joins TRBV10-3 to TRBJ1-5; D call uncertain. The V gene's germline CDR1 is ENHRY and CDR2 SYGVKD. This CDR3 comprises 13 residues. V lost 6 bases, J lost 3 bases, and 9 bases lay in between. The chain's CDR3 is CAIRWDYNQPQHF. The CDR3 DNA is TGTGCCATCAGGTGGGATTACAATCAGCCCCAGCATTTT.

The genes are TRBV20-1 and TRBJ1-5; TRBD1 is a possible D gene (6 bases). The CDR3 consists of 15 residues. Trimming removed 6 bases from V and 0 bases from J, with 15 bases in between. The V gene's germline CDR1 is DFQATT and CDR2 SNEGSKA (reference sequence). Written as DNA, the CDR3 is TGCAGTGCAATAGGGACAACCATTAGCAATCAGCCCCAGCATTTT. It specifies CSAIGTTISNQPQHF.

The chain employs TRBV14 and TRBJ2-3, with 7 bases that match TRBD1. CDR1 and CDR2 (germline): SGHDN, FVKESK. Trimming took 3 bases from V and 3 from J; bases not matched to a gene: 3. The length of the CDR3 is 14 residues. The CDR3 protein is CASSHRDRTDTQYF. The CDR3 region has the DNA TGTGCCAGCAGCCACCGGGACAGAACAGATACGCAGTATTTT.

This clonotype was seen only a few times. The chain combines TRBV29-1 with TRBJ1-1, with TRBD1 matching 9 bases. After removal of 7 bases from V and 3 bases from J, the junction contained 9 bases not matched to a gene. Germline-derived CDR1 and CDR2 are SQVTM and ANQGSEA. The CDR3 loop spans 14 amino acids. DNA of the CDR3: TGCAGCGCTTTAACAGGGGGCGGAGACACTGAAGCTTTCTTT. It yields the protein CSALTGGGDTEAFF.

The chain combines TRBV5-1 with TRBJ2-5; TRBD2 matches 9 bases. The junction had 16 bases not matched to a gene; V was cut back by 5 bases and J by 2 bases. Germline assignment: CDR1 SGHRS and CDR2 YFSETQ. The CDR3 runs to 18 residues. CDR3 amino acids: CASSPSPAGGIFQETQYF. DNA for the CDR3: TGCGCCAGCAGTCCCTCGCCAGCGGGGGGCATATTTCAAGAGACCCAGTACTTC. Full variable domain (remainder filled in from reference TRBV5-1 and TRBJ2-5): KAGVTQTPRYLIKTRGQQVTLSCSPISGHRSVSWYQQTPGQGLQFLFEYFSETQRNKGNFPGRFSGRQFSNSRSEMNVSTLELGDSALYLCASSPSPAGGIFQETQYFGPGTRLLVL.

V is TRBV20-1 and J is TRBJ1-1; D is uncertain. Trimming shortened V by 4 bases and J by 4 bases, and 13 bases separated the two germline ends. The germline V gene has CDR1 DFQATT and CDR2 SNEGSKA (reference sequence). CDR3 length: 13 amino acids. The DNA for the CDR3 is TGCAGTGCTAAAGCGGGTGGGATCACTGAAGCTTTCTTT. Translated: CSAKAGGITEAFF.

V and J are TRBV20-1 and TRBJ1-1; D remains ambiguous. The CDR3 covers 12 residues. Trimming left V 1 base short and J 11 bases short, with 14 bases between. Germline CDR1 DFQATT, CDR2 SNEGSKA (reference sequence). CDR3 DNA sequence: TGCAGTGCTAGAGTGTCCTCCATATTGGCTTTCTTT. Its translation: CSARVSSILAFF.

A few counts support this clonotype. This sequence joins TRBV12-3 or TRBV12-4 and TRBJ2-7, with D perhaps TRBD1 (5 bases). The V gene lost 5 bases and the J gene lost 5 bases, with 13 bases spanning the gap. This CDR3 is built from 13 residues. The CDR3 sequence is CASSPSGLDEQYF. The CDR3 region has the DNA TGTGCCAGCAGTCCCTCAGGGTTAGACGAGCAGTACTTC.

There are many counts of this clonotype. V gene TRBV20-1 combines with J gene TRBJ1-1; no clear D. The V end was cut by 3 bases, the J end by 4 bases, with 12 bases between. Germline CDR1 and CDR2: DFQATT and SNEGSKA (reference sequence). This CDR3 region has 13 residues. CDR3 loop: CSASYQVATEAFF. The CDR3, as DNA: TGCAGTGCTAGTTATCAGGTGGCCACTGAAGCTTTCTTT.